Presented here are 23 T cell receptor beta chains from one specimen sequenced in a study of blood T cell repertoires in COVID-19 (dated by TCRdb to about 2020). To prepare the library, the immunoSEQ multiplex PCR assay was applied. Drawn from immuneACCESS, this table holds only the in-frame rearrangements with V and J called that TCRdb kept. Clones are partly lost; checked studies trace under half to an unresolved V gene and leave the rest unexplained. The sample profile shows 250,000 to 400,000 clones; 88% of them were found once. The ten biggest clones cover 1.5% to 2% of the sample. Sequenced sample: peripheral blood. Every receptor here comes from a woman aged 25 to 39 with COVID-19, enrolled during active disease.

CDR3 bases: TGCGCCAGCAGCTTGGGAGGGACAGGTTTAATTTCATACGAGCAGTACTTC. Its translation: CASSLGGTGLISYEQYF. The chain employs TRBV5-1 and TRBJ2-7; 8 bases are shared with TRBD1. Germline assignment: CDR1 SGHRS and CDR2 YFSETQ. J lost 4 bases, V lost 0 bases, and 12 bases had no gene match. The CDR3 is 17 residues long.

This clone has a single count. The V and J genes are TRBV2 and TRBJ2-7; D is ambiguous. The germline V and J ends were trimmed by 0 bases and 3 bases, with 12 bases remaining between them. Looked up from germline, CDR1 is SNHLY and CDR2 is FYNNEI. The CDR3 spans 15 residues. The CDR3: CASSEAAIQIYEQYF. For the CDR3, the DNA is TGTGCCAGCAGTGAAGCGGCCATTCAGATCTACGAGCAGTACTTC.

The V call is TRBV7-4, the J call TRBJ2-3; D might be TRBD1 (6 bases). Germline V gives CDR1 SGHVT, CDR2 SQSDAQ. The CDR3 consists of 18 residues. Trimming left V 5 bases short and J 3 bases short, with 24 bases between. The CDR3 DNA is TGTGCCAGCAGCCCTTATAACGGACAGCCCTGGGGAACAGATACGCAGTATTTT. Its protein product is CASSPYNGQPWGTDTQYF. The variable domain in full, completed from reference TRBV7-4 and TRBJ2-3, reads GAGVSQSPRYKVAKRGRDVALRCDSISGHVTLYWYRQTLGQGSEVLTYSQSDAQRDKSGRPSGRFSAERPERSVSTLKIQRTEQGDSAVYLCASSPYNGQPWGTDTQYFGPGTRLTVL.

The V and J genes are TRBV7-8 and TRBJ1-5, with D possibly being TRBD1 (6 bases). V lost 2 bases to trimming and J lost 3 bases, with 23 bases between them. The CDR3 has 19 amino acids. Germline CDR1 reads SGHVS; CDR2 reads FQNEAQ. CDR3 nucleotide sequence: TGTGCCAGCAGCTTATTAGGGGGGGCGCTCTCCCTGATCAATCAGCCCCAGCATTTT. Translating it yields CASSLLGGALSLINQPQHF.

The gene calls are TRBV6-5 and TRBJ2-2; 10 bases align to TRBD1. CDR3 size: 15 residues. V shed 2 bases, J shed 4 bases, and the junction held 1 base outside the gene matches. Looked up from germline, CDR1 is MNHEY and CDR2 is SVGAGI. The CDR3 nucleotides read TGTGCCAGCAGTTACGACAGGGGGCCCACCGGGGAGCTGTTTTTT. Its protein product is CASSYDRGPTGELFF.

J is TRBJ1-2 and V is TRBV24-1; 7 nucleotides agree with TRBD1. This CDR3 spans 15 amino acids. After removal of 4 bases from V and 6 bases from J, the junction contained 10 bases not matched to a gene. CDR1 is KGHDR, CDR2 SFDVKD, per germline. The CDR3 bases are TGTGCCACCAGTGACCATGACAGGGAGGAGGATGGCTACACCTTC. Encoded protein: CATSDHDREEDGYTF.

In nucleotides, the CDR3 is TGTGCCAGCAGTGCCAGACTCTTGAACACTGAAGCTTTCTTT. This translates into CASSARLLNTEAFF. V is TRBV5-6 and J is TRBJ1-1; no firm D call. The CDR3 contains 14 residues. V lost 5 bases and J lost 0, with 11 bases in between. Germline V CDR1 and CDR2: SGHDT, YYEEEE. Variable domain in full (rest from reference TRBV5-6 and TRBJ1-1): DAGVTQSPTHLIKTRGQQVTLRCSPKSGHDTVSWYQQALGQGPQFIFQYYEEEERQRGNFPDRFSGHQFPNYSSELNVNALLLGDSALYLCASSARLLNTEAFFGQGTRLTVV.

The chain is built from TRBV10-3 and TRBJ1-1, with 7 bases identical to TRBD1. This CDR3 is built from 13 residues. The junction had 5 bases not matched to a gene; V was cut back by 4 bases and J by 6 bases. Germline V lookup: CDR1 ENHRY, CDR2 SYGVKD. The CDR3 loop reads CAISGYQGAEAFF. CDR3 bases: TGTGCCATCAGTGGATACCAGGGGGCTGAAGCTTTCTTT.

The V call is TRBV10-3, the J call TRBJ1-4, with unresolved D. V was pared by 6 bases and J by 7 bases, with 9 bases between. Germline CDR1 and CDR2: ENHRY and SYGVKD. CDR3 size: 12 residues. CDR3 amino acids: CAISPGSEKLFF. The CDR3 DNA is TGTGCCATCAGCCCTGGCAGTGAAAAACTGTTTTTT.

V usage is TRBV10-3 and J usage is TRBJ1-1; the D gene is possibly TRBD1 (5 bases). The ends were cut back, 7 bases at V and 6 bases at J, with 15 bases in the middle. Germline V gene lookup returns CDR1 ENHRY and CDR2 SYGVKD. This CDR3 has 13 amino acids. CDR3 region: CAITPSRGAEAFF. DNA for the CDR3: TGTGCCATCACCCCCTCACGGGGGGCTGAAGCTTTCTTT.

The CDR3 protein is CASSLGSYRQGPYLDEAFF. In DNA form, the CDR3 reads TGTGCCAGCAGCTTAGGGTCTTATCGACAGGGCCCCTATCTTGATGAAGCTTTCTTT. V is TRBV7-9 and J is TRBJ1-1, with TRBD1 matching 7 bases. With V trimmed by 1 base and J by 7 bases, 21 bases remained unmatched. The CDR3 spans 19 residues. Germline CDR1 reads SEHNR; CDR2 reads FQNEAQ (reference sequence).

The V call is TRBV5-6, the J call TRBJ1-2; 8 nucleotides match TRBD1. From germline, CDR1 is SGHDT and CDR2 YYEEEE. V was clipped by 3 bases and J by 2 bases; unmatched bases: 9. This CDR3 is built from 16 residues. CDR3 amino acids: CASSSAGTGENYGYTF. The CDR3 nucleotides are TGTGCCAGCAGCTCAGCCGGGACAGGAGAGAACTATGGCTACACCTTC.

J is TRBJ1-2 and V is TRBV3-1 (or the pseudogene TRBV3-2); the D is unclear. This CDR3 spans 12 amino acids. The germline V gene has CDR1 LGHDT and CDR2 YNNKEL (reference sequence). Between the trimmed V and J ends, which lost 1 base and 6 bases, there was a span of 6 bases. The CDR3 spells CASSQVGDGYTF. Here the CDR3 DNA reads TGTGCCAGCAGCCAAGTCGGGGATGGCTACACCTTC.

V and J are TRBV7-8 and TRBJ1-5; no clear D. This CDR3 has 15 residues. V was pared by 1 base and J by 9 bases, with 16 bases between. From germline, CDR1 is SGHVS and CDR2 FQNEAQ. In nucleotides, the CDR3 is TGTGCCAGCAGCTTAGGTTTGAACAGATATCTGCCCCAGCATTTT. Translated: CASSLGLNRYLPQHF.

The chain is built from TRBV11-2 and TRBJ1-2; possibly TRBD1 for D (5 bases). The V end lost 6 bases, the J end lost 3 bases, and 11 bases lay between the germline ends. The CDR3 is 13 amino acids. The germline gives CDR1 SGHAT, CDR2 FQNNGV. The CDR3 DNA is TGTGCCAGCAGGCGCCTCAGGGACTATGGCTACACCTTC. Its protein is CASRRLRDYGYTF. The variable domain in full, completed from reference TRBV11-2 and TRBJ1-2, reads EAGVAQSPRYKIIEKRQSVAFWCNPISGHATLYWYQQILGQGPKLLIQFQNNGVVDDSQLPKDRFSAERLKGVDSTLKIQPAKLEDSAVYLCASRRLRDYGYTFGSGTRLTVV.

This chain links TRBV7-2 with TRBJ1-3; no clear D gene. The germline V gene encodes CDR1 SGHTA and CDR2 FQGNSA. The CDR3 runs 15 residues. Deletions cut 2 bases from V and 1 base from J, with 9 bases between. CDR3 sequence (DNA): TGTGCCAGCAGCTTAACCTACGGGTCTGGAAACACCATATATTTT. Protein product: CASSLTYGSGNTIYF.

V usage is TRBV7-9 and J usage is TRBJ2-7; unclear D gene. Germline CDR1 SEHNR, CDR2 FQNEAQ (reference sequence). V lost 5 bases, J lost 2 bases, and 22 bases lay in between. There are 17 residues in the CDR3. This chain's CDR3 is CASSPNSGRPSPYEQYF. Written as DNA, the CDR3 is TGTGCCAGCAGCCCTAACTCGGGTAGGCCTAGTCCCTACGAGCAGTACTTC.

A few counts support this clone. The chain recombines TRBV7-2 with TRBJ1-3; D is ambiguous. CDR3 length: 16 residues. CDR1 and CDR2 (germline): SGHTA, FQGNSA. Deletions cut 1 base from V and 3 bases from J, with 13 bases between. The CDR3 DNA follows: TGTGCCAGCAGCTTAGAACCCCCGGGAGGTGGAAACACCATATATTTT. Translated, it gives CASSLEPPGGGNTIYF.

This clone was seen a few times. This chain uses TRBV4-1 with TRBJ1-2; D ambiguous. With 0 bases removed from V and 4 bases from J, the gap between germline ends came to 15 bases. The CDR3 has 16 residues. Per the germline V gene, CDR1 is MGHRA and CDR2 is YSYEKL. The CDR3 nucleotides are TGCGCCAGCAGCCAAGACTCAGGCGTCATGACCTATGGCTACACCTTC. Translating it yields CASSQDSGVMTYGYTF.

The chain links TRBV4-1 to TRBJ1-1; D ambiguous. V lost 3 bases to trimming and J lost 2 bases, with 10 bases between them. The CDR3 contains 14 residues. The germline V gene has CDR1 MGHRA and CDR2 YSYEKL. CDR3 coding DNA: TGCGCCAGCAGCCAGTCATCAGTAAACACTGAAGCTTTCTTT. This gives the protein CASSQSSVNTEAFF.

The V gene is TRBV24-1, the J gene TRBJ1-2; 8 positions match TRBD1. V dropped 3 bases and J dropped 9; count of bases not matched to a gene: 11. The germline V gene has CDR1 KGHDR and CDR2 SFDVKD. This CDR3 spans 15 amino acids. This CDR3 is CATSDPRTGRQSYTF. DNA for the CDR3: TGTGCCACCAGTGATCCTAGGACAGGGAGGCAAAGCTACACCTTC.

The gene calls are TRBV3-1 (or the pseudogene TRBV3-2) and TRBJ1-2, with 11 bases lining up with TRBD1. With 1 base clipped from V and 7 bases from J, the junction kept 2 bases outside the gene matches. The CDR3 extends over 14 amino acids. The germline V gene has CDR1 LGHDT and CDR2 YNNKEL (reference sequence). CDR3 region: CASSQAGTGGGYTF. In DNA form, the CDR3 reads TGTGCCAGCAGCCAAGCTGGGACAGGGGGTGGCTACACCTTC.

This clone was seen once. The rearrangement joins TRBV2 to TRBJ1-1; 9 bases agree with TRBD1. Germline loops: CDR1 SNHLY, CDR2 FYNNEI. This CDR3 has 14 amino acids. V was clipped by 4 bases and J by 5 bases; unmatched bases: 5. The CDR3 DNA sequence: TGTGCCAGCAGTGGACAGGGGGGAAATACTGAAGCTTTCTTT. Protein product: CASSGQGGNTEAFF.